This T cell receptor (beta chain) was profiled in a study of OX40 agonist ivuxolimab in advanced cancers. The J segment lost 7 bases and the V segment lost 1 base, leaving 11 bases of the junction unmatched. This CDR3 region has 17 residues. Germline loops: CDR1 SGHTA, CDR2 FQGNSA. This clone was seen a single time. The repertoire was sequenced with immunoSEQ multiplex PCR; TCRdb's copy has only in-frame clones and lacks some. The sample has 75,000 to 100,000 clones; about nine tenths are singletons. The V gene is TRBV7-2, the J gene TRBJ1-5; 9 nucleotides align to TRBD1. The source was CD4+ or CD8+ T cells sorted from blood, collected in a trial of the OX40 agonist ivuxolimab. The sequence was collected from an adult with an advanced solid tumor such as melanoma, head and neck, liver or kidney cancer. The CDR3 sequence is CASSLGGTGPRRQPQHF. The CDR3 region has the DNA TGTGCCAGCAGCTTAGGAGGGACAGGGCCCCGAAGGCAGCCCCAGCATTTT.